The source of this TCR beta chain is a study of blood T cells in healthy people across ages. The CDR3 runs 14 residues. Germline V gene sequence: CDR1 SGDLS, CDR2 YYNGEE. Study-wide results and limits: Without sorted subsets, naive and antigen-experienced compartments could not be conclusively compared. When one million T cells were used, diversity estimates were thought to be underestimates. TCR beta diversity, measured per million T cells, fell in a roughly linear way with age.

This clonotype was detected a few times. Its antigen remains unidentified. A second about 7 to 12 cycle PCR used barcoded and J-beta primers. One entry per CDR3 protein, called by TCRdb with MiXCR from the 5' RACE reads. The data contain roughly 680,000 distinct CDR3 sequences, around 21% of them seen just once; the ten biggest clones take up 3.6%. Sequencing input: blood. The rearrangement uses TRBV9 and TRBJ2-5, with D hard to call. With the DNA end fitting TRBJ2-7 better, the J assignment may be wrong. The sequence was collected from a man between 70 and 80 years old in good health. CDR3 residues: CASSVDPESYEQYF. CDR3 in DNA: TGTGCCAGCAGCGTAGACCCCGAGTCCTACGAGCAGTACTTC.